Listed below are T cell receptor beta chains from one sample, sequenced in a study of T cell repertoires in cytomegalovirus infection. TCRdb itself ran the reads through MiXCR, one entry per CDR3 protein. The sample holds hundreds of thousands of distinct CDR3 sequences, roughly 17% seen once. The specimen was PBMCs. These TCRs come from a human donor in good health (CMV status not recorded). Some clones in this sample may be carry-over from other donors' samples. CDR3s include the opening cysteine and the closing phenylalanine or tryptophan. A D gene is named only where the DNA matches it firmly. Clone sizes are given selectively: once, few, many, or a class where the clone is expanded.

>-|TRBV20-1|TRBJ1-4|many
TGCAGTGCTAGAGATGGCGTTAAGGGCATAACTAATGAAAAACTGTTTTTT
CSARDGVKGITNEKLFF
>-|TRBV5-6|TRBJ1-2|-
TGTGCCAGCAGCTTGACAGGACAAGACTTGAGGTTCTATGGCTACACCTTC
CASSLTGQDLRFYGYTF
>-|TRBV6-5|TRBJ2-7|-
TGTGCCAGCAGTTACTCAGGGGTGGTACCCTCCTACGAGCAGTACTTC
CASSYSGVVPSYEQYF
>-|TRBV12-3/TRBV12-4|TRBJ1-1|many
TGTGCCAGCAGTTTATGGGGCAACACTGAAGCTTTCTTT
CASSLWGNTEAFF
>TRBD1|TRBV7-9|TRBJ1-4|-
TGTGCCAGCAGCCCGACAGGGGGAGGTGAAAAACTGTTTTTT
CASSPTGGGEKLFF
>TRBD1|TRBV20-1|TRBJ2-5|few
TGCAGTGCTAAATTGACAGGGCAAGAGACCCAGTACTTC
CSAKLTGQETQYF
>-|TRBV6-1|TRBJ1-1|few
TGTGCCAGCAGTGAAACAGGGTTGAACACTGAAGCTTTCTTT
CASSETGLNTEAFF
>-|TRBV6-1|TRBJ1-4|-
TGTGCCAGCAGTGACGAGGGCACTACTAATGAAAAACTGTTTTTT
CASSDEGTTNEKLFF
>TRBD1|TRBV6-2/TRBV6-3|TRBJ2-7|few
TGTGCCAGCAACACCCACCGGACAGGGGGCATGGGATACGAGCAGTACTTC
CASNTHRTGGMGYEQYF
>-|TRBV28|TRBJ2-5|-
TGTGCCAGCAAGAGTCTACAAGAGACCCAGTACTTC
CASKSLQETQYF
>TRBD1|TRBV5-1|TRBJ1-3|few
TGCGCCAGCAGCACACAGGGGGCTGGAAACACCATATATTTT
CASSTQGAGNTIYF
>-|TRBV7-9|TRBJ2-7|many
TGTGCCAGCAGCCCACCAAGGCGCGAGGAGACGAGCTCCTACGAGCAGTACTTC
CASSPPRREETSSYEQYF
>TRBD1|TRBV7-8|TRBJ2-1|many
TGTGCCAGCAGCTTACAGGGGGCGCAGAACAATGAGCAGTTCTTC
CASSLQGAQNNEQFF
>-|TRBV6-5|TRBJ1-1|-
TGTGCCAGCAGTTACTCACAGGACACTGAAGCTTTCTTT
CASSYSQDTEAFF
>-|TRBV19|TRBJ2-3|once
TGTGCCAGTAGCCCCGAGGGGGCGGGGGGCTCTAGCACAGATACGCAGTATTTT
CASSPEGAGGSSTDTQYF
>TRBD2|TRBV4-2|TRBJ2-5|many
TGTGCCAGCAGCCAACCAACTAGCGGGAAAGAGACCCAGTACTTC
CASSQPTSGKETQYF
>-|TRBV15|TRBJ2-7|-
TGTGCCACCAGCAGAGAACAGGGATGGGACGAGCAGTACTTC
CATSREQGWDEQYF
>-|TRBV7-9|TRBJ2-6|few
TGTGCCAGCAGCCCTAGATTAGGAGTCTCTGGGGCCAACGTCCTGACTTTC
CASSPRLGVSGANVLTF
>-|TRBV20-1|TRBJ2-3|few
TGCAGTGTGGAGGGGGGCAACACAGATACGCAGTATTTT
CSVEGGNTDTQYF
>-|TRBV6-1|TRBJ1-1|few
TGTGCCAGCAGTGAAGTGGAGGCGAGAACTGAAGCTTTCTTT
CASSEVEARTEAFF
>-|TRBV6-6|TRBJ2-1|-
TGTGCCAGCACCGGAGGGGCAGCCTACAATGAGCAGTTCTTC
CASTGGAAYNEQFF
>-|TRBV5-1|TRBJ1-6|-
TGCGCCAGCAGCTTGGGGCCAACAGAGGATTCACCCCTCCACTTT
CASSLGPTEDSPLHF
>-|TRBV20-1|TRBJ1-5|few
TGCAGTGCCCGGACCCGGTCCGGCAATCAGCCCCAGCATTTT
CSARTRSGNQPQHF